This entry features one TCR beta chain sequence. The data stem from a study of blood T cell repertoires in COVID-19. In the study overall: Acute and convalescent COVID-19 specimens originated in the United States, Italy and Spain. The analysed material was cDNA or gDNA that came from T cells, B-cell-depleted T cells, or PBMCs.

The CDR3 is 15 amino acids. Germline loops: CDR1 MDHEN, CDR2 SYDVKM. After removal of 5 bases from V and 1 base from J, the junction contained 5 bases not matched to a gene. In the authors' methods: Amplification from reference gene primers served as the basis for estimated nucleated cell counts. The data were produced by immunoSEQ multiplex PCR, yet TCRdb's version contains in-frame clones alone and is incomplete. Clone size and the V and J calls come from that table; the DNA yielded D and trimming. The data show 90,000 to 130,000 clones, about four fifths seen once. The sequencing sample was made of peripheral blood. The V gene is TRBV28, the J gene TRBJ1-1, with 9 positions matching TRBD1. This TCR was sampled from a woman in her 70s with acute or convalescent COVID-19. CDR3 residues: CASSPGTGSNTEAFF. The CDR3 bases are TGTGCCAGCAGTCCCGGGACAGGGTCGAACACTGAAGCTTTCTTT.